This T cell receptor (beta chain) is from a study of T cell responses to AZD1222 COVID-19 vaccine. Some clones are missing from TCRdb's copy, which holds only in-frame ones; the method was immunoSEQ multiplex PCR. The sample shows approximately 150,000 clones, around 88% of them seen only once. Comment on this clone: The antigen is undetermined.

Study-level points and caveats: Most donors were white British and more were female, and clonal diversity was possibly underestimated.

This CDR3 comprises 11 residues. V lost 5 bases and J 9 bases, leaving 9 bases between the germline ends. Germline V gives CDR1 MNHEY, CDR2 SVGEGT. The input for sequencing was peripheral blood, taken 28 days after the second AZD1222 dose. This clonotype was obtained from an adult who received the AZD1222 COVID-19 vaccine. V is TRBV6-2 or TRBV6-3 and J is TRBJ2-3; TRBD2 might be the D (5 bases). CDR3 in amino acids: CASSASGTQYF. The CDR3 DNA follows: TGTGCCAGCAGTGCCTCGGGGACGCAGTATTTT.